Below, 7 T cell receptor beta chains from the same sample are listed, as sequenced in a study of siplizumab effects on memory and regulatory T cells. The data were produced by immunoSEQ multiplex PCR, yet TCRdb's version contains in-frame clones alone and is incomplete. The sample records roughly 70,000 clones, around 93% being singletons. The sample was CD8+ T cells sorted from blood. These receptors originate from a human donor in good health.

V is TRBV12-5 and J is TRBJ2-7; the D call may be TRBD1 or TRBD2 (5 bases each). With 6 bases removed from V and 0 bases from J, the gap between germline ends came to 12 bases. The CDR3 is 14 residues long. The germline V gene has CDR1 LGHNT and CDR2 FRNRAP. The CDR3 bases are TGTGCTAGTGGACCAACCGGGGCCTCCTACGAGCAGTACTTC. This translates into CASGPTGASYEQYF.

This chain's CDR3 is CASSQSVTGDGDEQFF. CDR3 DNA sequence: TGCGCCAGCAGTCAATCTGTGACAGGGGACGGGGATGAGCAGTTCTTC. The genes are TRBV23-1 and TRBJ2-1, with 8 bases lining up with TRBD1. TRBV23-1 is reported as an ORF; its role is uncertain. With 0 bases clipped from V and 8 bases from J, the junction kept 9 bases outside the gene matches. The CDR3 covers 16 residues.

The chain combines TRBV4-3 with TRBJ2-3; D might be TRBD2 (5 bases). V was trimmed by 0 bases and J by 0 bases, leaving 13 bases between them. Germline V CDR1 and CDR2: LGHNA, YSLEER. The CDR3 loop spans 17 amino acids. CDR3 amino acids: CASSQEVGAPSTDTQYF. The CDR3 nucleotides are TGCGCCAGCAGCCAAGAGGTGGGAGCGCCTAGCACAGATACGCAGTATTTT.

The chain combines TRBV4-2 with TRBJ2-7; D possibly corresponds to TRBD2 (5 bases). Germline CDR1 reads LGHNA; CDR2 reads YNFKEQ. The V end lost 0 bases, the J end lost 0 bases, and 15 bases lay between the germline ends. The CDR3 is 17 amino acids. The CDR3 here is CASSQEDAVGSSYEQYF. CDR3 in DNA: TGTGCCAGCAGCCAAGAGGATGCGGTGGGGAGCTCCTACGAGCAGTACTTC.

This sequence joins TRBV10-1 and TRBJ2-5, with D possibly TRBD2 on 5 matching bases. TRBJ2-7 matches the DNA end more closely, so the J call is doubtful. CDR1 is WNHNN, CDR2 SYGVQD, per germline (reference sequence). This CDR3 is built from 14 residues. The CDR3 reads CASSDPGKGYEQYF. In DNA form, the CDR3 reads TGCGCCAGCAGTGATCCGGGGAAGGGCTACGAGCAGTACTTC.

The V and J genes are TRBV27 and TRBJ2-7; D uncertain. The V gene's germline CDR1 is MNHEY and CDR2 SMNVEV (reference sequence). Trimming stripped 6 bases from V and 3 bases from J, with 9 bases between. The CDR3 length is 12 residues. CDR3 bases: TGTGCCAGCAGGGGGTTGGGCTACGAGCAGTACTTC. Residues: CASRGLGYEQYF.

The gene calls are TRBV6-1 and TRBJ1-5, with D possibly TRBD1 on 5 matching bases. Trimming left V 11 bases short and J 2 bases short, with 16 bases between. The CDR3 covers 14 residues. The germline V gene has CDR1 MNHNS and CDR2 SASEGT. The CDR3 nucleotides are TGTGCCGCCGGGGGGGTAATTGGCAATCAGCCCCAGCATTTT. This encodes CAAGGVIGNQPQHF.